This entry lists 14 T cell receptor beta chains sequenced from one sample in a study of OX40 agonist ivuxolimab in advanced cancers. Assay used: immunoSEQ multiplex PCR; TCRdb lists only in-frame clones, some missing. This table has 70,000 to 100,000 clones, 80% to 90% appearing once. This material consisted of CD4+ or CD8+ T cells sorted from blood, taken in a trial of the OX40 agonist ivuxolimab. The receptor source for this set is an adult with an advanced solid tumor such as melanoma, head and neck, liver or kidney cancer.

The table lists this clone with a few counts. The V call is TRBV5-4, the J call TRBJ2-3; D is undetermined. Germline values: CDR1 SGHNT, CDR2 YYREEE (reference sequence). This CDR3 comprises 14 residues. Trimming stripped 5 bases from V and 1 base from J, with 11 bases between. CDR3 sequence reads: CASSPSPRTDTQYF. The CDR3 nucleotides read TGTGCCAGCAGTCCTTCCCCTCGCACAGATACGCAGTATTTT.

The CDR3: CASSQGGTGELFF. The CDR3 DNA reads as TGTGCCAGCAGCCAAGGGGGGACCGGGGAGCTGTTTTTT. The rearrangement joins TRBV4-2 to TRBJ2-2; D is possibly TRBD1 or TRBD2 (5 bases each). Germline-derived CDR1 and CDR2 are LGHNA and YNFKEQ. This CDR3 is built from 13 residues. Trimming stripped 1 base from V and 5 bases from J, with 5 bases between.

The chain is built from TRBV30 and TRBJ2-5; 7 positions match TRBD1. CDR3 length: 13 amino acids. The germline gives CDR1 GTSNPN, CDR2 SVGIG (reference sequence). With V trimmed by 3 bases and J by 5 bases, 6 bases remained unmatched. CDR3 nucleotides: TGTGCCTGGAGGCTGACAGGGCTGGAGACCCAGTACTTC. This encodes CAWRLTGLETQYF.

This chain joins TRBV7-2 and TRBJ1-2; 9 bases match TRBD1. The V segment lost 4 bases and the J segment 5 bases; nucleotides outside the gene matches: 8. The germline V gene encodes CDR1 SGHTA and CDR2 FQGNSA. There are 15 residues in the CDR3. CDR3 bases: TGTGCCAGCAGCTCGACAGGGGGGGCACGGTATGGCTACACCTTC. Its protein is CASSSTGGARYGYTF.

The J gene is TRBJ2-5, the V gene TRBV23-1; D might be TRBD1 (5 bases). TRBV23-1 is an ORF, with its function uncertain. The CDR3 covers 15 residues. The ends were cut back, 0 bases at V and 2 bases at J, with 10 bases in the middle. CDR3 residues: CASSQSGTGQETQYF. DNA for the CDR3: TGCGCCAGCAGTCAATCGGGTACAGGACAAGAGACCCAGTACTTC.

The chain employs TRBV5-8 and TRBJ2-1; D perhaps matches TRBD2 (5 bases). In germline, CDR1 is SGHTS, CDR2 YDEGEE. V lost 0 bases and J 7 bases, leaving 17 bases between the germline ends. This CDR3 has 16 residues. In nucleotides, the CDR3 is TGTGCCAGCAGCTTGGGCGAGGGAAGGATCGGTAATGAGCAGTTCTTC. Translated, it gives CASSLGEGRIGNEQFF.

This chain uses TRBV2 with TRBJ2-7; 7 bases are shared with TRBD1. This CDR3 has 13 amino acids. Germline assignment: CDR1 SNHLY and CDR2 FYNNEI. V shed 9 bases, J shed 7 bases, and the junction held 12 bases outside the gene matches. CDR3 sequence: CASLGQLTGEQYV. Here the CDR3 DNA reads TGTGCCAGTTTGGGACAGCTGACGGGAGAGCAGTACGTC.

The V call is TRBV9, the J call TRBJ1-5; 7 positions agree with TRBD1. The CDR3 is made up of 14 amino acids. The V and J ends lost 4 bases and 4 bases, in that order; junction bases with no gene match: 5. CDR1 SGDLS and CDR2 YYNGEE come from the germline V gene. CDR3 bases: TGTGCCAGCAGCTTCCGGGACAGTAATCAGCCCCAGCATTTT. Translated: CASSFRDSNQPQHF.

The CDR3 bases are TGTGCCAGTAGTCCCTCGACTGAGCCCCAGCATTTT. Encoded protein: CASSPSTEPQHF. The chain uses TRBV19 and TRBJ1-5, with D uncertain. V was pared by 5 bases and J by 8 bases, with 10 bases between. The CDR3 runs to 12 residues. CDR1 is LNHDA and CDR2 is SQIVND in the germline V gene (reference sequence).

This clone was seen a few times. This chain joins TRBV9 and TRBJ2-7, with D perhaps matching TRBD1 (6 bases). Germline values: CDR1 SGDLS, CDR2 YYNGEE. The CDR3 runs to 12 residues. V was pared by 7 bases and J by 6 bases, with 14 bases between. The CDR3 loop reads CASGDRTGEQYF. CDR3 nucleotide sequence: TGTGCCAGCGGCGACAGGACGGGCGAGCAGTACTTC.

The chain combines TRBV11-2 with TRBJ1-5, with TRBD1 identical over 9 bases. Germline CDR1 reads SGHAT; CDR2 reads FQNNGV. The CDR3 loop spans 15 amino acids. Germline trimming cut 3 bases from V and 4 bases from J; bases unmatched to any gene: 4. CDR3 sequence reads: CASSLDRGANQPQHF. The CDR3 coding sequence is TGTGCCAGCAGCTTGGACAGGGGTGCGAATCAGCCCCAGCATTTT. The full variable domain, with the rest looked up from reference TRBV11-2 and TRBJ1-5, is EAGVAQSPRYKIIEKRQSVAFWCNPISGHATLYWYQQILGQGPKLLIQFQNNGVVDDSQLPKDRFSAERLKGVDSTLKIQPAKLEDSAVYLCASSLDRGANQPQHFGDGTRLSIL.

The genes are TRBV10-3 and TRBJ2-1; TRBD1 matches at 10 bases. Germline trimming cut 8 bases from V and 6 bases from J; bases unmatched to any gene: 7. This CDR3 comprises 14 residues. Per the germline V gene, CDR1 is ENHRY and CDR2 is SYGVKD. The CDR3 is CAIGQGDDGNEQFF. CDR3 DNA: TGTGCCATCGGACAGGGGGATGATGGCAATGAGCAGTTCTTC.

This clone was seen a few times. The rearrangement joins TRBV4-3 to TRBJ1-6; TRBD1 might be the D (6 bases). V was trimmed by 1 base and J by 12 bases, leaving 19 bases between them. The germline CDR1 and CDR2 sequences are LGHNA and YSLEER. CDR3 length equals 16 residues. The CDR3 sequence is CASSQAVAQGLIPLHF. Written as DNA, the CDR3 is TGCGCCAGCAGCCAAGCAGTTGCCCAGGGGTTGATACCCCTCCACTTT.

The rearrangement joins TRBV28 to TRBJ2-3; perhaps D is TRBD1 or TRBD2 (5 bases each). CDR3 length: 12 residues. Germline CDR1 is MDHEN and CDR2 is SYDVKM. The V and J ends lost 10 bases and 5 bases respectively, with 13 bases between them. The CDR3 region has the DNA TGTGCCACCAGAGGGGCAGAAGATACGCAGTATTTT. It is translated as CATRGAEDTQYF.